Following are 19 T cell receptor beta chains from one sample sequenced in a study of T cell responses to AZD1222 COVID-19 vaccine (TCRdb year 2021). The time point label, read with the paper, signifies: baseline before first vaccination. The library was obtained by the immunoSEQ multiplex PCR assay. TCRdb took this table from immuneACCESS and kept in-frame rearrangements with V and J called. Such tables lack part of the clones; where checked against another copy, unresolved V genes explain under half of the gap, and the rest is unexplained. The sample records about 150,000 clones, 75% to 95% of which are singletons. Approximately 1.8% of the sample lies in the top ten. Sequencing used peripheral blood, obtained on day 0 of AZD1222 vaccination. All receptors come from an adult in good health.

V gene TRBV28 combines with J gene TRBJ2-7; D uncertain. The V and J ends lost 3 bases and 2 bases respectively, with 8 bases between them. The CDR3 is 13 residues long. The germline gives CDR1 MDHEN, CDR2 SYDVKM. Here the CDR3 DNA reads TGTGCCAGCAGTTTGACAAAAACCTACGAGCAGTACTTC. Amino acid sequence: CASSLTKTYEQYF.

The rearrangement joins TRBV28 to TRBJ2-7, with 7 bases matching TRBD2. The length of the CDR3 is 18 residues. The germline V gene encodes CDR1 MDHEN and CDR2 SYDVKM. V shed 1 base, J shed 0 bases, and the junction held 12 bases outside the gene matches. CDR3 coding DNA: TGTGCCAGCAGTTTATCTACTTGGGGGGGAGCCACCTCCTACGAGCAGTACTTC. Protein product: CASSLSTWGGATSYEQYF.

CDR3 in amino acids: CASSLVPSTEAFF. In DNA, the CDR3 is TGTGCCAGCAGCTTAGTCCCGAGCACTGAAGCTTTCTTT. The chain joins TRBV7-3 to TRBJ1-1, with no clear D. The CDR3 is made up of 13 amino acids. Germline-derived CDR1 and CDR2 are SGHTA and FQGTGA. V was pared by 2 bases and J by 4 bases, with 8 bases between.

The chain has TRBV28 and TRBJ1-2; 7 nucleotides align to TRBD1. This CDR3 has 17 residues. In germline, CDR1 is MDHEN, CDR2 SYDVKM. With 4 bases clipped from V and 6 bases from J, the junction kept 17 bases outside the gene matches. CDR3 DNA: TGTGCCAGCAGTTCCAAAGGGGCCCTCGGGACAGCTCATGGCTACACCTTC. This translates into CASSSKGALGTAHGYTF.

This clone is a singleton in its sample. The chain carries TRBV3-1 (or the pseudogene TRBV3-2) and TRBJ1-5, with D possibly being TRBD1 (5 bases). The CDR3 runs to 16 residues. V gave up 3 bases and J gave up 0 bases, with 12 bases separating them. The germline V gene encodes CDR1 LGHDT and CDR2 YNNKEL (reference sequence). CDR3 sequence reads: CASSQGGYYSNQPQHF. The DNA of the CDR3 is TGTGCCAGCAGCCAGGGGGGTTATTATAGCAATCAGCCCCAGCATTTT.

J is TRBJ1-4 and V is TRBV11-2, with a tentative D call TRBD1 (5 bases). Germline CDR1 and CDR2: SGHAT and FQNNGV. The length of the CDR3 is 14 residues. The germline V and J ends were trimmed by 3 bases and 2 bases, with 7 bases remaining between them. CDR3 bases: TGTGCCAGCAGCTTGGGGACCACTAATGAAAAACTGTTTTTT. Its protein is CASSLGTTNEKLFF.

This chain links TRBV12-3 or TRBV12-4 with TRBJ2-1; D is unclear. V lost 2 bases and J lost 5, with 4 bases in between. The CDR3 has 12 amino acids. CDR3 sequence (DNA): TGTGCCAGCAGTTTAATCAACAATGAGCAGTTCTTC. Encoded protein: CASSLINNEQFF.

V and J are TRBV12-5 and TRBJ1-3; tentatively, D is TRBD1 (6 bases). This CDR3 spans 15 amino acids. Trimming pared 5 bases from V and 4 bases from J, leaving 15 bases between. Germline V CDR1 and CDR2: LGHNT, FRNRAP. CDR3 bases: TGTGCTAGTGGTACCCACCACAGGGTCGGAAACACCATATATTTT. Residues: CASGTHHRVGNTIYF.

This clone was recorded only once. The chain employs TRBV3-1 (or the pseudogene TRBV3-2) and TRBJ2-1; 12 bases fit TRBD2. This CDR3 is built from 19 residues. Germline loops: CDR1 LGHDT, CDR2 YNNKEL (reference sequence). V was clipped by 4 bases and J by 0 bases; unmatched bases: 10. The DNA of the CDR3 is TGTGCCAGCAGCCCCCGTACTAGCGGGAGGCCTAGCTCCTACAATGAGCAGTTCTTC. This translates into CASSPRTSGRPSSYNEQFF.

The V gene is TRBV12-3 or TRBV12-4, the J gene TRBJ1-2, with D maybe TRBD1 (5 bases). The ends were cut back, 5 bases at V and 2 bases at J, with 9 bases in the middle. This CDR3 is built from 13 residues. The CDR3 is CASSRDGNYGYTF. The CDR3 nucleotides read TGTGCCAGCAGTAGGGACGGGAACTATGGCTACACCTTC.

J is TRBJ2-7 and V is TRBV28; D remains ambiguous. Between the trimmed V and J ends, which lost 3 bases and 0 bases, there was a span of 12 bases. The CDR3 covers 15 residues. Germline V gene data show CDR1 as MDHEN and CDR2 as SYDVKM. This CDR3 reads CASSFGTDPSYEQYF. DNA for the CDR3: TGTGCCAGCAGTTTTGGAACAGACCCCTCCTACGAGCAGTACTTC.

V usage is TRBV5-1 and J usage is TRBJ2-3; D might be TRBD1 or TRBD2, each matching 5 bases. Germline V gene lookup returns CDR1 SGHRS and CDR2 YFSETQ. This CDR3 has 15 residues. Trimming cost V 4 bases and J 2 bases, with 14 bases left between them. Here the CDR3 reads CASSPRGPPTDTQYF. Here the CDR3 DNA reads TGCGCCAGCAGCCCGAGGGGCCCTCCCACAGATACGCAGTATTTT. The full variable domain, with the rest looked up from reference TRBV5-1 and TRBJ2-3, is KAGVTQTPRYLIKTRGQQVTLSCSPISGHRSVSWYQQTPGQGLQFLFEYFSETQRNKGNFPGRFSGRQFSNSRSEMNVSTLELGDSALYLCASSPRGPPTDTQYFGPGTRLTVL.

V gene TRBV4-2 combines with J gene TRBJ2-1; 9 bases fit TRBD2. This CDR3 is 17 amino acids long. CDR1 and CDR2 (germline): LGHNA, YNFKEQ. With 4 bases clipped from V and 0 bases from J, the junction kept 7 bases outside the gene matches. The CDR3 DNA sequence: TGTGCCAGCAGCCCCTGGACTAGCGAAAGCTCCTACAATGAGCAGTTCTTC. It is translated as CASSPWTSESSYNEQFF.

The chain carries TRBV10-3 and TRBJ2-1; unclear D gene. The CDR3 length is 14 residues. Germline V gives CDR1 ENHRY, CDR2 SYGVKD. Trimming took 4 bases from V and 7 from J, leaving 14 bases between them. This CDR3 reads CAISAKELGNEQFF. CDR3 nucleotides: TGTGCCATCAGTGCCAAGGAGCTCGGTAATGAGCAGTTCTTC.

This clone was seen once. The chain employs TRBV4-2 and TRBJ2-5; D unclear. The V end was cut by 0 bases, the J end by 5 bases, with 10 bases between. CDR1 and CDR2 from the germline V gene are LGHNA and YNFKEQ. The CDR3 spans 14 residues. The CDR3 region has the DNA TGTGCCAGCAGCCAAGAAAAGATAGGGGAGACCCAGTACTTC. Residues: CASSQEKIGETQYF.

The gene calls are TRBV14 and TRBJ1-6; D unclear. CDR3 size: 14 residues. Germline V CDR1 and CDR2: SGHDN, FVKESK. V lost 1 base to trimming and J lost 8 bases, with 9 bases between them. This chain's CDR3 is CASSQVKIDSPLHF. The CDR3, as DNA: TGTGCCAGCAGCCAAGTGAAGATCGATTCACCCCTCCACTTT.

This chain joins TRBV28 and TRBJ2-4; D possibly corresponds to TRBD2 (6 bases). The CDR3 is 15 amino acids. Germline CDR1 MDHEN, CDR2 SYDVKM. V lost 3 bases and J lost 7, with 16 bases in between. The CDR3 nucleotides read TGTGCCAGCAGTTTCCGCGGGTTCCGGGAGAACATTCAGTACTTC. It is translated as CASSFRGFRENIQYF.

The V and J genes are TRBV28 and TRBJ1-5; no firm D call. V was cut by 6 bases and J by 4 bases, with 16 bases left in between. Germline V gives CDR1 MDHEN, CDR2 SYDVKM. This CDR3 spans 15 amino acids. The CDR3 nucleotides are TGTGCCAGCAGCTACGGATCGGCTATTAATCAGCCCCAGCATTTT. It specifies CASSYGSAINQPQHF. Together with reference TRBV28 and TRBJ1-5, the CDR3 gives the full variable domain: DVKVTQSSRYLVKRTGEKVFLECVQDMDHENMFWYRQDPGLGLRLIYFSYDVKMKEKGDIPEGYSVSREKKERFSLILESASTNQTSMYLCASSYGSAINQPQHFGDGTRLSIL.

The chain employs TRBV11-2 and TRBJ1-1; D is ambiguous. The CDR3 length is 16 residues. Germline V gene sequence: CDR1 SGHAT, CDR2 FQNNGV. V lost 4 bases and J lost 4, with 19 bases in between. The CDR3 sequence is CASSSRAVTQPTEAFF. Here the CDR3 DNA reads TGTGCCAGCAGCTCACGAGCAGTCACGCAGCCCACTGAAGCTTTCTTT. Drawing the rest from reference TRBV11-2 and TRBJ1-1, the complete variable domain is EAGVAQSPRYKIIEKRQSVAFWCNPISGHATLYWYQQILGQGPKLLIQFQNNGVVDDSQLPKDRFSAERLKGVDSTLKIQPAKLEDSAVYLCASSSRAVTQPTEAFFGQGTRLTVV.